Described below is a single TCR beta chain sequence and its context. Repertoires were generated with immunoSEQ multiplex PCR, while TCRdb's copy carries only in-frame clones and drops some. Here the sample spans 250,000 to 300,000 clones, approximately 90% being singletons. This specimen belongs to a study of blood T cell repertoires in COVID-19. Study-wide context: Samples representing acute and convalescent COVID-19 were sourced from the United States, Italy and Spain. T cells, B-cell-depleted T cells, or PBMCs supplied cDNA or gDNA.

Per germline, CDR1 ENHRY and CDR2 SYGVKD. The CDR3 runs 13 residues. Trimming cost V 3 bases and J 8 bases, with 13 bases left between them. The chain employs TRBV10-3 and TRBJ1-2; D not certain. This sequence was found in a woman between 45 and 65 years old who had recovered from COVID-19. The sample comprised peripheral blood. The DNA of the CDR3 is TGTGCCATCAGTGATGAGGGCTTACGCGGCTACACCTTC. This translates into CAISDEGLRGYTF.